This TCR beta chain was documented in a study of T cell responses to AZD1222 COVID-19 vaccine (dated by TCRdb to the early 2020s). Notes on the research overall: AZD1222 recipients given second doses at about 4 weeks or at about 12 weeks were pooled, since spike-specific TCR depth and breadth were not found to differ between the two schedules. A total of just over 230 trial participants underwent TCR sequencing, of whom 200 to 220 had received two doses of AZD1222 and around 25 had received two doses of the MenACWY control vaccine. Trial participants were enrolled by age into 18-55, 56-69 and 70-plus year subgroups, with 148, 28 and 57 TCR-sequenced participants respectively.

This clone occurred once. The antigen it recognizes is unknown. Base qualities are not recorded, but no much larger clone differs from it by a single base. The CDR3 starts with the cysteine, ends with the phenylalanine, and has 15 residues. The kept DNA is CDR3 alone, 45 bases in frame from the first base. V drops 2 bases and J drops 1 base, leaving 12 bases in between. CDR1 and CDR2, per the germline V gene, are SGHDT and YYEEEE. The CDR3 regions of human TCRbeta chains were analyzed by immunosequencing. The study's processing was this. TCRs in the repertoires were matched against a reference library of SARS-CoV-2-specific TCRs that had been generated with the MIRA antigen-specificity platform. Breadth was defined as the fraction of unique TCRs that were SARS-CoV-2-associated. Depth was defined as the fraction of total T cells that were SARS-CoV-2-associated. Using the MIRA data, each spike-specific TCR was assigned both to the spike region to which the TCR was reactive and to a CD4 or CD8 class. Log10-transformed breadth and depth values were compared by one-way ANOVA with Sidak's multiple comparisons tests. The immuneACCESS repertoire file appears here via TCRdb, limited to in-frame rearrangements. These files lack a portion of the clones; in checked studies, under half of the deficit traces to unresolved V genes, and the cause of the others is not known. V and J calls and clone size follow that table, whereas D and trimming were derived from the DNA. The sample table holds tens of thousands of clones, of which roughly 84% were seen once. Roughly 6.6% of the sample lies in the top ten.

The paper's findings and limits, for the study overall: Most participants were white British and females outnumbered males, and the authors suggested that clonal diversity may have been underestimated. Because no samples from the day 14 peak response were available, repertoires could be characterized only after the peak T cell response. Vaccine-associated CD4 TCRs spanned the whole spike protein, with dominant responses in regions 160-218 and 743-854. In the small 56-69-year group, the increase in depth fell short of significance, most likely because of low power. Reportedly, almost half of the unique spike-specific TCRs recognized epitopes lying outside the regions that are mutated in the B.1.351 and B.1.1.7 variants. A significant rise in spike-specific TCR breadth and depth was observed after two AZD1222 doses relative to day 0 and relative to MenACWY recipients. Conclusions about previously exposed vaccinees are limited, since just five or six AZD1222 recipients were seropositive for SARS-CoV-2 at baseline.

In light of the paper, this sample's time point label describes: baseline before first vaccination. Vaccinee samples were obtained from the UK trials COV001 and COV002, which included a single-blind randomized controlled phase 2/3 trial of AZD1222 (ChAdOx1 nCoV-19) in healthy adults. For TCRbeta chain sequencing, PBMC samples were collected from trial participants at day 0 and at day 28 after the second dose. Source: peripheral blood, taken on day 0 of AZD1222 vaccination. This chain joins TRBV5-6 to TRBJ1-1; a tentative D match to TRBD1 spans 6 bases. The receptor comes from an adult in good health. The CDR3 is CASSLNRVWNTEAFF. The DNA sequence follows: TGTGCCAGCAGCTTAAACAGGGTCTGGAACACTGAAGCTTTCTTT.